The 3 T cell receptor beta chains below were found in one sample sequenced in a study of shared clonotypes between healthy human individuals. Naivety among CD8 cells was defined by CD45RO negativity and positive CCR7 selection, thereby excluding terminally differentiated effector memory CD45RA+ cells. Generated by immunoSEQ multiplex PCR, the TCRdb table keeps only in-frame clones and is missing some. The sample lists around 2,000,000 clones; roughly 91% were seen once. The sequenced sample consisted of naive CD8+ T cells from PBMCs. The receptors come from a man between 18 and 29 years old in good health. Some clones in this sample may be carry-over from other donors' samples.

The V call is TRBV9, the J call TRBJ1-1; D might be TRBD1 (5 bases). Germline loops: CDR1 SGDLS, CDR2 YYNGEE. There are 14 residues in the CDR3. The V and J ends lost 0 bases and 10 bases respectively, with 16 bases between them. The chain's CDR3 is CASSVAARGIPAFF. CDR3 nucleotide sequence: TGTGCCAGCAGCGTAGCAGCTCGGGGGATCCCAGCTTTCTTT.

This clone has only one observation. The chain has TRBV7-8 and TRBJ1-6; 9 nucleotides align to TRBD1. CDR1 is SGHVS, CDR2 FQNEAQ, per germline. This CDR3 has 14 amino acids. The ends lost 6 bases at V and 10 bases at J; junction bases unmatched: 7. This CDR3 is CASRSGQGSSPLHF. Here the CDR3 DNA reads TGTGCCAGCAGGTCCGGACAGGGGAGCTCACCCCTCCACTTT. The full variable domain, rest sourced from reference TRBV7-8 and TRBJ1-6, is GAGVSQSPRYKVAKRGQDVALRCDPISGHVSLFWYQQALGQGPEFLTYFQNEAQLDKSGLPSDRFFAERPEGSVSTLKIQRTQQEDSAVYLCASRSGQGSSPLHFGNGTRLTVT.

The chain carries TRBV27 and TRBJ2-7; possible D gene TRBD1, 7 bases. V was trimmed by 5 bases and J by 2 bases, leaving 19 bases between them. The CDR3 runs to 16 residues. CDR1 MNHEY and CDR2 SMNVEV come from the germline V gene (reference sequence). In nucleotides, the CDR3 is TGTGCCAGCAGTCCCGCCCGGCAGGGGGGCGCCTACGAGCAGTACTTC. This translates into CASSPARQGGAYEQYF.